The present T cell receptor (beta chain) was sequenced within a study of shared clonotypes between healthy human individuals. This CDR3 contains 14 residues. Germline V lookup: CDR1 SGHTA, CDR2 FQGNSA. V lost 5 bases to trimming and J lost 5 bases, with 15 bases between them. The count of this clone is one. The material for each subset, its genomic DNA, was split evenly across several immunoSEQ plates. Clones were read by immunoSEQ multiplex PCR, and TCRdb kept only the in-frame ones, dropping some. The sample yields more than 400,000 clones, approximately 78% seen once. Genomic DNA came from 85 million to 95 million PBMCs in unsorted samples.

The receptor's source is a woman aged 35 to 49 in good health. Some clones in this sample may be carry-over from other donors' samples. What was sequenced was PBMCs. The V call is TRBV7-2, the J call TRBJ2-5, with a tentative D call TRBD2 (6 bases). The DNA of the CDR3 is TGTGCCAGCAGCGAGCTAGCGCGAGGGGAGACCCAGTACTTC. Translation gives CASSELARGETQYF. Full variable domain (rest looked up from reference TRBV7-2 and TRBJ2-5): GAGVSQSPSNKVTEKGKDVELRCDPISGHTALYWYRQSLGQGLEFLIYFQGNSAPDKSGLPSDRFSAERTGGSVSTLTIQRTQQEDSAVYLCASSELARGETQYFGPGTRLLVL.